This is a list of T cell receptor beta chains from one sample in a study of cytotoxic CD8 clonotypes in ibrutinib-treated CLL. Assay: immunoSEQ multiplex PCR; the TCRdb copy retains only in-frame clones and omits some. The table includes some 120,000 clones, 80% to 85% detected once. The sequenced sample was PBMCs, obtained after 24 months of ibrutinib treatment. All receptors derive from a human donor with chronic lymphocytic leukemia. Each CDR3 is given with its conserved first and last residue. Each record gives: clone size, J gene, V gene, CDR3 protein. A row's size may be missing; if present it is once, few, many or a size class.

clone_size: .
j_call: TRBJ2-3
v_call: TRBV30
cdr3_aa: CAWSVGLAGGTDTQYF

clone_size: .
j_call: TRBJ2-1
v_call: TRBV9
cdr3_aa: CASSVLSGSSSGGLYNEQFF

clone_size: .
j_call: TRBJ1-2
v_call: TRBV11-2
cdr3_aa: CASSLDLGELGGYTF

clone_size: .
j_call: TRBJ2-7
v_call: TRBV27
cdr3_aa: CASNYYEQYF

clone_size: .
j_call: TRBJ1-3
v_call: TRBV30
cdr3_aa: CAWRGGTQGNTIYF

clone_size: once
j_call: TRBJ1-2
v_call: TRBV27
cdr3_aa: CASRGRVANYGYTF

clone_size: .
j_call: TRBJ2-2
v_call: TRBV7-8
cdr3_aa: CASSLTLTYGELFF

clone_size: .
j_call: TRBJ2-5
v_call: TRBV6-1
cdr3_aa: CASSEHPPGGGETQYF

clone_size: few
j_call: TRBJ1-1
v_call: TRBV18
cdr3_aa: CASSPGSLGKNTEAFF

clone_size: .
j_call: TRBJ1-3
v_call: TRBV30
cdr3_aa: CASSPTRTSGNTIYF

clone_size: .
j_call: TRBJ2-5
v_call: TRBV30
cdr3_aa: CAWSSSARASGETQYF

clone_size: .
j_call: TRBJ2-7
v_call: TRBV5-4
cdr3_aa: CASSLVGAVAQYF

clone_size: .
j_call: TRBJ1-5
v_call: TRBV27
cdr3_aa: CASSLGGDQPQHF

clone_size: .
j_call: TRBJ2-7
v_call: TRBV6-5
cdr3_aa: CASSSPDRVSYEQYF

clone_size: .
j_call: TRBJ2-3
v_call: TRBV29-1
cdr3_aa: CSVVVGGNTQYF

clone_size: .
j_call: TRBJ2-2
v_call: TRBV19
cdr3_aa: CASGPWTGYDVGELFF

clone_size: .
j_call: TRBJ2-5
v_call: TRBV5-3
cdr3_aa: CARTWSDRRPRETQYF

clone_size: .
j_call: TRBJ1-1
v_call: TRBV27
cdr3_aa: CASSQKLAGQANMNTEAFF

clone_size: .
j_call: TRBJ2-5
v_call: TRBV7-9
cdr3_aa: CASSSNRAERETQYF

clone_size: .
j_call: TRBJ1-5
v_call: TRBV7-8
cdr3_aa: CASSLLLGIDQPQHF

clone_size: .
j_call: TRBJ2-7
v_call: TRBV19
cdr3_aa: CASSPRQGFYEQYF

clone_size: .
j_call: TRBJ1-2
v_call: TRBV28
cdr3_aa: CASSLPDSNYGYTF

clone_size: once
j_call: TRBJ2-7
v_call: TRBV21-1
cdr3_aa: CASSKRGAGQDRGYEQYF

clone_size: once
j_call: TRBJ1-5
v_call: TRBV5-4
cdr3_aa: CASSSGNSNQPQHF

clone_size: once
j_call: TRBJ1-5
v_call: TRBV7-9
cdr3_aa: CASSLDRTGEVGNQPQHF

clone_size: .
j_call: TRBJ2-7
v_call: TRBV18
cdr3_aa: CASSPPARPYEQYF

clone_size: .
j_call: TRBJ1-2
v_call: TRBV7-6
cdr3_aa: CASSLGTGPNYGYTF

clone_size: .
j_call: TRBJ1-3
v_call: TRBV19
cdr3_aa: CASSTLSGNTIYF

clone_size: .
j_call: TRBJ1-2
v_call: TRBV5-4
cdr3_aa: CASSSTGVSNGYTF

clone_size: .
j_call: TRBJ1-6
v_call: TRBV18
cdr3_aa: CASSPRGVVNSPLHF

clone_size: .
j_call: TRBJ2-7
v_call: TRBV7-2
cdr3_aa: CASSPVGRVSSYEQYF

clone_size: .
j_call: TRBJ1-2
v_call: TRBV7-9
cdr3_aa: CASRAVGNYGYTF

clone_size: once
j_call: TRBJ2-3
v_call: TRBV7-2
cdr3_aa: CASSLSRVTDTQYF

clone_size: .
j_call: TRBJ1-5
v_call: TRBV7-9
cdr3_aa: CASSLASPNQPQHF

clone_size: .
j_call: TRBJ1-1
v_call: TRBV11-2
cdr3_aa: CASSTRQGNTEAFF

clone_size: .
j_call: TRBJ2-5
v_call: TRBV7-9
cdr3_aa: CASSSTLRGETQYF

clone_size: once
j_call: TRBJ2-3
v_call: TRBV28
cdr3_aa: CASSFLGAADTQYF

clone_size: .
j_call: TRBJ1-4
v_call: TRBV7-2
cdr3_aa: CASSRYWGLDEKLFF

clone_size: .
j_call: TRBJ2-4
v_call: TRBV2
cdr3_aa: CASRGGPLPKAKNIQYF

clone_size: .
j_call: TRBJ2-2
v_call: TRBV10-3
cdr3_aa: CAISQTGRGELFF

clone_size: .
j_call: TRBJ2-5
v_call: TRBV5-8
cdr3_aa: CASSSSGPQTQYF

clone_size: .
j_call: TRBJ2-1
v_call: TRBV2
cdr3_aa: CASSVDRGGSNEQFF

clone_size: .
j_call: TRBJ1-1
v_call: TRBV28
cdr3_aa: CASSPSQGSGNTEAFF

clone_size: .
j_call: TRBJ1-4
v_call: TRBV25-1
cdr3_aa: CASRPRATNEKLFF

clone_size: few
j_call: TRBJ1-2
v_call: TRBV30
cdr3_aa: CAWSQQVGYTF

clone_size: .
j_call: TRBJ2-7
v_call: TRBV29-1
cdr3_aa: CSVVGDFYEQYF

clone_size: .
j_call: TRBJ1-2
v_call: TRBV7-2
cdr3_aa: CASSLGIQGPGYTF

clone_size: .
j_call: TRBJ1-2
v_call: TRBV7-2
cdr3_aa: CASTQSGIRSGYTF

clone_size: .
j_call: TRBJ1-1
v_call: TRBV19
cdr3_aa: CASRTTGAGLTEAFF

clone_size: .
j_call: TRBJ2-2
v_call: TRBV6-1
cdr3_aa: CASSVNGANTGELFF

clone_size: .
j_call: TRBJ2-7
v_call: TRBV7-2
cdr3_aa: CASSLGPTDIYEQYF

clone_size: few
j_call: TRBJ2-7
v_call: TRBV5-4
cdr3_aa: CASSLRSDSAYEQYF

clone_size: once
j_call: TRBJ2-7
v_call: TRBV19
cdr3_aa: CASSIGGGEQYF